This is a list of T cell receptor beta chains from one sample in a study of PD-L1 blockade in urothelial cancer. Libraries were prepared by immunoSEQ multiplex PCR; TCRdb keeps only in-frame clonotypes and omits some of them. The sample has fewer than 85,000 clones; roughly 84% are singletons. The sample was PBMCs, taken around atezolizumab (anti-PD-L1) treatment. The receptor source for this set is a woman between 65 and 79 years old with urothelial cancer. Each CDR3 is given with its conserved first and last residue. The D gene is left open where the match is weak. Only part of the rows carry a size: once, few, many, or a class if the clone is expanded.

clone_size j_call v_call d_call cdr3_nt cdr3_aa
. TRBJ1-1 TRBV5-1 . TGCGCCAGCAGCTTGGTCCAGGGAACCGACACTGAAGCTTTCTTT CASSLVQGTDTEAFF
. TRBJ2-6 TRBV5-1 TRBD1 TGCGCCAGCAGCCATTACTACGGACAGGGGGCCGCGTCTGGGGCCAACGTCCTGACTTTC CASSHYYGQGAASGANVLTF
. TRBJ2-5 TRBV28 TRBD2 TGTGCCAGCAGACCTAGCGGGAGGGCCGATGGGGAGACCCAGTACTTC CASRPSGRADGETQYF
once TRBJ2-1 TRBV5-4 TRBD2 TGTGCCAGCAGCTGGCGGGGGGGCCGGCTTTTTTCCTACAATGAGCAGTTCTTC CASSWRGGRLFSYNEQFF
few TRBJ1-3 TRBV19 . TGTGCCAGTAGCGAGGTACGCGGCTACTCTGGAAACACCATATATTTT CASSEVRGYSGNTIYF
. TRBJ2-7 TRBV7-9 . TGTGCCAGCAGCTTAGCGGCGGCAGTGGGCGAGCAGTACTTC CASSLAAAVGEQYF
. TRBJ2-3 TRBV4-3 TRBD2 TGCGCCAGCAGCCCGGGGACTAGCGGAGATACGCAGTATTTT CASSPGTSGDTQYF
. TRBJ2-5 TRBV6-1 TRBD2 TGTGCCAGCAGTGAAGCCGGACTAGCGGGACAAGAGACCCAGTACTTC CASSEAGLAGQETQYF
few TRBJ1-2 TRBV5-4 . TGTGCCAGCAGCTTGCCCCCTCCTAACTATGGCTACACCTTC CASSLPPPNYGYTF
. TRBJ1-4 TRBV27 TRBD1 TGTGCCAGCAGCCGAGGACAGGATGGTGAAAAACTGTTTTTT CASSRGQDGEKLFF
. TRBJ2-5 TRBV5-4 . TGTGCCAGCAGGCCCGGGGTTGAAGAGACCCAGTACTTC CASRPGVEETQYF
. TRBJ2-1 TRBV25-1 TRBD2 TGTGCCAGCAGTGAATATTTCGGCGGGGGGCCCGATAATGAGCAGTTCTTC CASSEYFGGGPDNEQFF
. TRBJ1-2 TRBV6-1 . TGTGCCAGCAACATGGGGGGAGCTAACTATGGCTACACCTTC CASNMGGANYGYTF
. TRBJ2-7 TRBV28 TRBD2 TGTGCCAGCAGTTCAACGGGACTAGCGGGAGTCTCCTACGAGCAGTACTTC CASSSTGLAGVSYEQYF
. TRBJ2-2 TRBV7-9 TRBD2 TGTGCCAGCAGCCTACCACTCGGACTAGCGCGAGGGGGGGAGCTGTTTTTT CASSLPLGLARGGELFF
. TRBJ1-1 TRBV19 . TGTGCCAGTAGTATCTCAGGGCGGAACACTGAAGCTTTCTTT CASSISGRNTEAFF
. TRBJ2-7 TRBV12-2 . TGTGCAAGTCGCTCGAGGACAGGGTGCTCCTACGAGCAGTACTTC CASRSRTGCSYEQYF
. TRBJ1-4 TRBV10-3 . TGTGCCATCAGGGGGGGAGGAGATGCAACTAATGAAAAACTGTTTTTT CAIRGGGDATNEKLFF
. TRBJ2-3 TRBV5-8 . TGTGCCAGCAGCTTGATAGGCTGGGGGGACGCAGATACGCAGTATTTT CASSLIGWGDADTQYF
. TRBJ1-6 TRBV25-1 TRBD1 TGTGCCAGCAGTGCAACAGGGGGGTATAATTCACCCCTCCACTTT CASSATGGYNSPLHF
. TRBJ1-2 TRBV18 TRBD1 TGTGCCAGCTCACCACCCGGGACAGGGTCGTGGGGCTACACCTTC CASSPPGTGSWGYTF
. TRBJ2-5 TRBV5-1 . TGCGCCAGCAGCTTGGGAGAGTACCAAGAGACCCAGTACTTC CASSLGEYQETQYF
. TRBJ2-7 TRBV2 TRBD1 TGTGCCAGCAGGCCGGGACAGGTCTCCTACGAGCAGTACTTC CASRPGQVSYEQYF
. TRBJ2-3 TRBV28 . TGTGCCAGCAGTTCGGGTCTAGCCACAGATACGCAGTATTTT CASSSGLATDTQYF
. TRBJ2-6 TRBV9 . TGTGCCAGCAGCGTAGGAGGAGGGCCCAACGTCCTGACTTTC CASSVGGGPNVLTF
. TRBJ1-5 TRBV5-1 TRBD1 TGCGCCAGCAGCCGGACAGGGGGCAATCAGCCCCAGCATTTT CASSRTGGNQPQHF
. TRBJ2-7 TRBV6-6 TRBD1 TGTGCCAGCAGTTTGGACAGGTTGGGATCCTACGAGCAGTACTTC CASSLDRLGSYEQYF
. TRBJ2-7 TRBV18 TRBD2 TGTGCCAGCTCTCAAAGTGGGGGGGGCTCCTACGAGCAGTACTTC CASSQSGGGSYEQYF
. TRBJ1-2 TRBV4-3 . TGCGCCAGCAGCCAAGGCCCGACAGACTATGGCTACACCTTC CASSQGPTDYGYTF
once TRBJ1-2 TRBV9 TRBD1 TGTGCCAGCAGCGGGGACAGGGAAACGCGTTCTATGCTCACCTTC CASSGDRETRSMLTF
few TRBJ2-1 TRBV7-8 TRBD2 TGTGCCAGCAGCCTACCTAGCGGGAGAGACTACAATGAGCAGTTCTTC CASSLPSGRDYNEQFF
. TRBJ1-2 TRBV2 TRBD1 TGTGCCAGCAGTACCCGACAGGGGCTCTATGGCTACACCTTC CASSTRQGLYGYTF
once TRBJ2-7 TRBV7-2 . TGTGCCAGCAGTATCACAGGGGGGGGCTACGAGCAGTACTTC CASSITGGGYEQYF
few TRBJ2-3 TRBV29-1 . TGCAGCGTTGAACCGGCGGAAACAGATACGCAGTATTTT CSVEPAETDTQYF
once TRBJ2-4 TRBV4-3 . TGCGCCAGCAGCCAGTTACAGGAGGCCAAAAACATTCAGTACTTC CASSQLQEAKNIQYF
. TRBJ1-5 TRBV7-9 TRBD1 TGTGCCAGCAGCTTAGAGGGGGCTCATAGTCAGCCCCAGCATTTT CASSLEGAHSQPQHF
once TRBJ2-6 TRBV5-6 . TGTGCCAGCAGCTTGGCTTCTGGGGCCAACGTCCTGACTTTC CASSLASGANVLTF
few TRBJ2-5 TRBV30 TRBD1 TGTGCCTGGAGTGTACGGGGGACAGGAGACACCCAGTACTTC CAWSVRGTGDTQYF
. TRBJ1-4 TRBV4-3 . TGCGCCAGCAGCCACCTGCCTTACAGGGTAGAGATTGAAAAACTGTTTTTT CASSHLPYRVEIEKLFF